This T cell receptor beta chain was sequenced for a study of blood T cell repertoires in COVID-19. Study-wide background: Cohort 3 recovered donors had two negative PCRs, clearance, or symptom resolution.

Original handling: Amplifying reference gene primers gave estimates of nucleated cell counts. TCRdb's copy holds only in-frame clones and misses some; the assay was immunoSEQ multiplex PCR. Clone size and V and J calls were adopted from that table, with D and trimming inferred from the DNA. The data contain roughly 230,000 clones, around 87% of them singletons. Across over 20 US areas, participants ranged in age from about 18 to 100 years. Cohort assignment relied on participant-reported clinical history. Germline V gives CDR1 SGHAT, CDR2 FQNNGV. V dropped 5 bases and J dropped 6; count of bases not matched to a gene: 8. The CDR3 loop spans 14 amino acids.

V usage is TRBV11-2 and J usage is TRBJ2-3; 7 bases align to TRBD1. Material for sequencing was PBMCs or T cells enriched from blood (not recorded which). This TCR came from a man younger than 45 in a cohort exposed to, infected with or recovered from COVID-19 (not recorded which). DNA for the CDR3: TGTGCCAGCAGCCCACGACAGGGTGTGGATACGCAGTATTTT. Translating it yields CASSPRQGVDTQYF.